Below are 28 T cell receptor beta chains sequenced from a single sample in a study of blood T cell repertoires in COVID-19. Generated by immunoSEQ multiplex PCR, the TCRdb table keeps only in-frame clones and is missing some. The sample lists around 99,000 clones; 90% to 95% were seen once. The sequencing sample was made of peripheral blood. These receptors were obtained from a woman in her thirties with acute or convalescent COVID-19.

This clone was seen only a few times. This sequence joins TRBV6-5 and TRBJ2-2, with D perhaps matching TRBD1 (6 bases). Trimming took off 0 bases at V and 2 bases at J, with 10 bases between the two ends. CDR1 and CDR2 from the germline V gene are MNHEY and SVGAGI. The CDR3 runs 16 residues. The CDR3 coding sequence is TGTGCCAGCAGTTACTCCTTGACAGGAAACACCGGGGAGCTGTTTTTT. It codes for CASSYSLTGNTGELFF.

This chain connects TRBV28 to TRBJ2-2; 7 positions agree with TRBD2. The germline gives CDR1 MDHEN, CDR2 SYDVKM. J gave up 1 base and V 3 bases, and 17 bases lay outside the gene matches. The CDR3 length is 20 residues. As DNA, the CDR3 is TGTGCCAGCAGTTTGACGTCGGGTAGGCTAGCGGAGATGAACACCGGGGAGCTGTTTTTT. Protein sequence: CASSLTSGRLAEMNTGELFF.

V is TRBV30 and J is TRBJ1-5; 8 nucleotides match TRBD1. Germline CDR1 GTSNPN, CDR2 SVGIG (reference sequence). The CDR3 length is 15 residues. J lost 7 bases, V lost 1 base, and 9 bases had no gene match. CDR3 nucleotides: TGTGCCTGGAGTGGGACAGGGTTGTATTTGCAGCCCCAGCATTTT. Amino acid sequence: CAWSGTGLYLQPQHF.

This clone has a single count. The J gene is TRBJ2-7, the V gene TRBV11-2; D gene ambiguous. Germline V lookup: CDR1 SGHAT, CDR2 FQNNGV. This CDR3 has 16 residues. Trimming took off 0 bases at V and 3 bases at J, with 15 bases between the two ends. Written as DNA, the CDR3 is TGTGCCAGCAGCTTAGAGACCGCTAGAAGCTACTACGAGCAGTACTTC. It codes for CASSLETARSYYEQYF.

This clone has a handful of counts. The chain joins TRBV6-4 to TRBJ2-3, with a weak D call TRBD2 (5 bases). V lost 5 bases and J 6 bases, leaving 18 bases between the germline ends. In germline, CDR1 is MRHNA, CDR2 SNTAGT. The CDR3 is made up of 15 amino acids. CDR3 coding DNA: TGTGCCAGCAGTACGGACGGCCCCCCGGGGGATACGCAGTATTTT. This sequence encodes CASSTDGPPGDTQYF.

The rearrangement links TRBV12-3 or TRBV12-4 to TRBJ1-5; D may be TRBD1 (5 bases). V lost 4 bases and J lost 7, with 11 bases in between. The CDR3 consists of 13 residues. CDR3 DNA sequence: TGTGCCAGCAGTTCAGGGTACGGCCAGCCCCAGCATTTT. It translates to CASSSGYGQPQHF.

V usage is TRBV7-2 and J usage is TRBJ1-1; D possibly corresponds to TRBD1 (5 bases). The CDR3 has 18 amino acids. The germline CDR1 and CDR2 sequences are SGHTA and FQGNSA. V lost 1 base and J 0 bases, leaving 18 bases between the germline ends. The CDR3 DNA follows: TGTGCCAGCAGCTTAGGGGGTTCGGGCAGGGTCATGAACACTGAAGCTTTCTTT. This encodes CASSLGGSGRVMNTEAFF. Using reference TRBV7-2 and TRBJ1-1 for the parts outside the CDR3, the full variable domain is GAGVSQSPSNKVTEKGKDVELRCDPISGHTALYWYRQSLGQGLEFLIYFQGNSAPDKSGLPSDRFSAERTGGSVSTLTIQRTQQEDSAVYLCASSLGGSGRVMNTEAFFGQGTRLTVV.

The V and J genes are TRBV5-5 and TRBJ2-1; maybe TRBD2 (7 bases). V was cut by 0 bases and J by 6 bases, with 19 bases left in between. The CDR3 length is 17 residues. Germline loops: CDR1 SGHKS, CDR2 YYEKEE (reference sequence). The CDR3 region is CASSLVLVTGGGNEQFF. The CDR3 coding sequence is TGTGCCAGCAGCTTGGTCTTGGTGACAGGCGGGGGCAATGAGCAGTTCTTC.

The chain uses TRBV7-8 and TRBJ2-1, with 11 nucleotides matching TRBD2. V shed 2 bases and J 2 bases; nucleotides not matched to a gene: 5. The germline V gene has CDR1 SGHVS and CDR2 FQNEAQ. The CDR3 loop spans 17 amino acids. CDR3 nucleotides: TGTGCCAGCAGCTTAAGCTCTAGCGGGAGGACCTACAATGAGCAGTTCTTC. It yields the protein CASSLSSSGRTYNEQFF. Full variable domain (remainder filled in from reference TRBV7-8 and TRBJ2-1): GAGVSQSPRYKVAKRGQDVALRCDPISGHVSLFWYQQALGQGPEFLTYFQNEAQLDKSGLPSDRFFAERPEGSVSTLKIQRTQQEDSAVYLCASSLSSSGRTYNEQFFGPGTRLTVL.

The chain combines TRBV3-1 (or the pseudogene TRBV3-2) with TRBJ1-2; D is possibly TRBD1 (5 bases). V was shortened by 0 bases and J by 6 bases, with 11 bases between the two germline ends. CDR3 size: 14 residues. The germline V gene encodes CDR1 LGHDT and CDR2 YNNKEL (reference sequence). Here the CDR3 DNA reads TGTGCCAGCAGCCAAGATAAGGGCAGGGATGGCTACACCTTC. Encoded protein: CASSQDKGRDGYTF.

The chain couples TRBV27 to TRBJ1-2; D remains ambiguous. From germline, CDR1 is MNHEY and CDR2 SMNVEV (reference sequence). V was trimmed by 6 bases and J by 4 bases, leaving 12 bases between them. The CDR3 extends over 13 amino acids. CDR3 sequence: CASSRTTGYGYTF. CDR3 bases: TGTGCCAGCAGCCGCACAACGGGCTATGGCTACACCTTC.

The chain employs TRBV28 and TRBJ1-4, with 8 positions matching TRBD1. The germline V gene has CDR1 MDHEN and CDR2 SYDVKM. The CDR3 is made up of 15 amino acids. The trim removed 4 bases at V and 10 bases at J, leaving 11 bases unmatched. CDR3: CASSWKTGGRGKLFF. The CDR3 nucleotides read TGTGCCAGCAGTTGGAAAACAGGGGGAAGAGGAAAACTGTTTTTT.

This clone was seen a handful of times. Written as DNA, the CDR3 is TGCGCCAGCAGCTCCACTACAGGGGGGAGAAACACTGAAGCTTTCTTT. The encoded protein is CASSSTTGGRNTEAFF. The rearrangement links TRBV5-1 to TRBJ1-1; TRBD1 aligns across 8 bases. The junction had 9 bases not matched to a gene; V was cut back by 3 bases and J by 2 bases. This CDR3 comprises 16 residues. Looked up from germline, CDR1 is SGHRS and CDR2 is YFSETQ.

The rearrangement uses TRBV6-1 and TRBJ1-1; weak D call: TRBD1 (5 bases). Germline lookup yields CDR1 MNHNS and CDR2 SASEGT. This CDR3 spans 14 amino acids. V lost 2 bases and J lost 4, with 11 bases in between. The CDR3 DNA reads TGTGCCAGCAGTGAAATGGGGGGAGTCACTGAAGCTTTCTTT. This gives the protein CASSEMGGVTEAFF.

CDR3 sequence reads: CASSQELDNYGYTF. The CDR3 region has the DNA TGTGCCAGCAGCCAAGAATTAGATAACTATGGCTACACCTTC. The chain couples TRBV4-2 to TRBJ1-2; D is unclear. CDR1 and CDR2 from the germline V gene are LGHNA and YNFKEQ. CDR3 length: 14 amino acids. V shed 0 bases and J shed 1 base, with 6 bases lying between them.

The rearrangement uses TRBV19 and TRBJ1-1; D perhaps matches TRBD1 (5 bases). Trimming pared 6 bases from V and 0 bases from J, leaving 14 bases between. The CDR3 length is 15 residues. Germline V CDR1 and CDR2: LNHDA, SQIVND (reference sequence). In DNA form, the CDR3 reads TGTGCCAGTAGGACCCACGGGGGGATGAACACTGAAGCTTTCTTT. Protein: CASRTHGGMNTEAFF. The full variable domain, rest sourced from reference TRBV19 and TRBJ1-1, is DGGITQSPKYLFRKEGQNVTLSCEQNLNHDAMYWYRQDPGQGLRLIYYSQIVNDFQKGDIAEGYSVSREKKESFPLTVTSAQKNPTAFYLCASRTHGGMNTEAFFGQGTRLTVV.

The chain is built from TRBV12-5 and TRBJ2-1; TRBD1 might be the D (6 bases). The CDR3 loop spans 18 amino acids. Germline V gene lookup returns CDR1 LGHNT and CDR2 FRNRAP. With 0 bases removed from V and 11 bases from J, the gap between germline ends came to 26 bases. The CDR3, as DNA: TGTGCTAGTGGTTTGGTAGACGTTAGGCAGGGGAGCGGAGAGAAGCAGTTCTTC. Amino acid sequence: CASGLVDVRQGSGEKQFF. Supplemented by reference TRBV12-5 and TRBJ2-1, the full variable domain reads DARVTQTPRHKVTEMGQEVTMRCQPILGHNTVFWYRQTMMQGLELLAYFRNRAPLDDSGMPKDRFSAEMPDATLATLKIQPSEPRDSAVYFCASGLVDVRQGSGEKQFFGPGTRLTVL.

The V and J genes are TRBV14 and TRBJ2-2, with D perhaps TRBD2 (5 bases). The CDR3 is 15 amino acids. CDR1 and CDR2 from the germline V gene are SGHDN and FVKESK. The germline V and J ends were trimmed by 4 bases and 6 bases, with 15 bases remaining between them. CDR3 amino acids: CASSPPGIHSGELFF. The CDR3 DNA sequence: TGTGCCAGCAGCCCCCCCGGGATCCATTCCGGGGAGCTGTTTTTT.

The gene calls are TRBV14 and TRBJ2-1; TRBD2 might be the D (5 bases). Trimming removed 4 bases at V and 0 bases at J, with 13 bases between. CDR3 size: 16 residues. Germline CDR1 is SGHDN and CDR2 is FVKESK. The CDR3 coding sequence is TGTGCCAGCAGCCCTTTCTCGGCGGGCTCCTACAATGAGCAGTTCTTC. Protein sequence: CASSPFSAGSYNEQFF.

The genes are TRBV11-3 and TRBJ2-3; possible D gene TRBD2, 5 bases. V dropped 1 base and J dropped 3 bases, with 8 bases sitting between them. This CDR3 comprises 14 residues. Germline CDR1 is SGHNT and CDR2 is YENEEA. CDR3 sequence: CASSLGSGTDTQYF. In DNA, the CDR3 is TGTGCCAGCAGCTTAGGGTCGGGGACAGATACGCAGTATTTT.

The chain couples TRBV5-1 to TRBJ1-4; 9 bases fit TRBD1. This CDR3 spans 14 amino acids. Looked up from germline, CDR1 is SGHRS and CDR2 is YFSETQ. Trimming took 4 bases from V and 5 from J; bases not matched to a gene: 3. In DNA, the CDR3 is TGCGCCAGCAGCCACGGGACAGGGAATGAAAAACTGTTTTTT. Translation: CASSHGTGNEKLFF.

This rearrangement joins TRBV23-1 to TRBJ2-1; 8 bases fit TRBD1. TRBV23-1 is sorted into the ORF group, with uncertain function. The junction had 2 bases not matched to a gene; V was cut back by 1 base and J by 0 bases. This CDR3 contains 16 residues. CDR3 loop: CASSQYTGGSYNEQFF. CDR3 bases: TGCGCCAGCAGTCAATATACAGGGGGCTCCTACAATGAGCAGTTCTTC.

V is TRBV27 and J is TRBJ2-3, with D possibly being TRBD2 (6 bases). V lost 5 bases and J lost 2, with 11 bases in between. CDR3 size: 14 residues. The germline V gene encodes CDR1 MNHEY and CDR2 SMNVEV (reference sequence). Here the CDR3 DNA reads TGTGCCAGCAGTCTAACTAGCATCACAGATACGCAGTATTTT. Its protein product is CASSLTSITDTQYF.

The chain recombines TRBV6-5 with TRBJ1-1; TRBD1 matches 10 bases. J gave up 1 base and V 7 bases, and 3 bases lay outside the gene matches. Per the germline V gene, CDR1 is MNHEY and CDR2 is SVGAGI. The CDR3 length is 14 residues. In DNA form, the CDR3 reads TGTGCCAGCACATGGACAGGGGGGAACACTGAAGCTTTCTTT. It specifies CASTWTGGNTEAFF.

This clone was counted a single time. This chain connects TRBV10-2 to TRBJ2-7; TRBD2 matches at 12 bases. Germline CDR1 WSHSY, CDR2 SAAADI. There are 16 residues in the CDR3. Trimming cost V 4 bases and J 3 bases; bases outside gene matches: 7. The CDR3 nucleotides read TGCGCCAGCAGTGTTATGGCTAGCGGGAGGGTCTACGAGCAGTACTTC. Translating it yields CASSVMASGRVYEQYF.

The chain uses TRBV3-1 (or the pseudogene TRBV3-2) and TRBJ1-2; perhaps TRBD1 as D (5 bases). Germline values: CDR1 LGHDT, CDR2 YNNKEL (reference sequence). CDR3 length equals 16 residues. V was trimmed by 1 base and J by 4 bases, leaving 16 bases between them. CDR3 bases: TGTGCCAGCAGCCAAGCCGGACATAACCTTCTCTATGGCTACACCTTC. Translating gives CASSQAGHNLLYGYTF.

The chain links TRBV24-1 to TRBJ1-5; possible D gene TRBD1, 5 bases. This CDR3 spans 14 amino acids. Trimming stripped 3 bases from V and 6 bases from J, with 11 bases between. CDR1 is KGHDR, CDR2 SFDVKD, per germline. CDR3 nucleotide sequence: TGTGCCACCAGTGATGGGAGGGGAAGTCAGCCCCAGCATTTT. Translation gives CATSDGRGSQPQHF.

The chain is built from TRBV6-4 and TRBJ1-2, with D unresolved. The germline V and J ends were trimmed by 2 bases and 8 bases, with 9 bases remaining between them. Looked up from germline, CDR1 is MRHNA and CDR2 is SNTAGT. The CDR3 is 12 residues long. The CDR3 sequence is CASSDGSWGYTF. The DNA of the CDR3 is TGTGCCAGCAGTGACGGGAGCTGGGGCTACACCTTC.